This T cell receptor (beta chain) was sequenced in a study of blood T cell repertoires in COVID-19. Produced via immunoSEQ multiplex PCR; TCRdb's table is partial and in-frame only. The table includes 350,000 to 450,000 clones, about nine tenths detected once. The germline gives CDR1 SGHAT, CDR2 FQNNGV. The V and J ends lost 5 bases and 4 bases, in that order; junction bases with no gene match: 13. The CDR3 sequence is 16 residues long. The receptor was derived from a woman aged 25 to 39 who had recovered from COVID-19. The genes are TRBV11-2 and TRBJ1-2; 7 positions match TRBD1. Input material: PBMCs or T cells enriched from blood (not recorded which). The CDR3 bases are TGTGCCAGCAGCCCAGACAGGGCCCTGAACTCCTATGGCTACACCTTC. This translates into CASSPDRALNSYGYTF. Combining the CDR3 with reference TRBV11-2 and TRBJ1-2 gives the whole variable domain EAGVAQSPRYKIIEKRQSVAFWCNPISGHATLYWYQQILGQGPKLLIQFQNNGVVDDSQLPKDRFSAERLKGVDSTLKIQPAKLEDSAVYLCASSPDRALNSYGYTFGSGTRLTVV.